Listed below are T cell receptor beta chains from one sample, sequenced in a study of memory CD4+ T cells and cytomegalovirus serostatus. Clones were sequenced by immunoSEQ multiplex PCR, and TCRdb holds only the in-frame ones, with some missing. Found here are fewer than 50,000 clones, 75% to 85% of them singletons; the top ten hold 5% to 7.5%. Specimen: memory CD4+ T cells from blood. These receptors came from an adult in good health and CMV-seronegative. Both conserved end residues are part of each CDR3.

j_call | v_call | cdr3_aa
TRBJ2-3 | TRBV29-1 | CSVGGMLAGQTDTQYF
TRBJ1-3 | TRBV9 | CASSPRQGSDTIYF
TRBJ2-5 | TRBV6-5 | CASRASGRLKTQYF
TRBJ1-2 | TRBV7-8 | CASSSQGDGNYGYTF
TRBJ2-1 | TRBV7-9 | CASSRRGIGSNEQFF
TRBJ2-3 | TRBV5-5 | CASSLGLAGGTDTQYF
TRBJ1-2 | TRBV11-2 | CASSLDAANYGYTF
TRBJ1-1 | TRBV7-9 | CASTPGEFWSEAFF
TRBJ2-7 | TRBV6-5 | CASSYSSKFPEQYF
TRBJ2-2 | TRBV6-4 | CASSAGGGSTGELFF
TRBJ2-7 | TRBV10-3 | CAISESSQGAGYEQYF
TRBJ1-1 | TRBV5-1 | CASSLDRSDTEAFF
TRBJ2-7 | TRBV29-1 | CSVEARDRPDEQYF
TRBJ1-2 | TRBV7-2 | CASSLGQGRNYGYTF
TRBJ1-1 | TRBV6-1 | CASSEDPAAAFF
TRBJ1-1 | TRBV19 | CASSIVGAVGEAFF
TRBJ2-6 | TRBV18 | CASSPERYLGASGANVLTF
TRBJ1-3 | TRBV18 | CASSPTGSDSSGNTIYF
TRBJ1-2 | TRBV5-1 | CASSPLGGQGGYGYTF
TRBJ1-2 | TRBV6-1 | CASSRGANYGYTF
TRBJ2-3 | TRBV6-5 | CASGFRTASGGTQYF
TRBJ2-1 | TRBV30 | CAWSTTSGRAVDEQFF
TRBJ1-3 | TRBV10-3 | CAISDAQRRGNTIYF
TRBJ1-3 | TRBV11-2 | CASSSSGVPDTIYF
TRBJ2-5 | TRBV5-4 | CASSSQFRDSGETQYF
TRBJ2-3 | TRBV5-1 | CASSLEQGLPTDTQYF
TRBJ2-5 | TRBV2 | CASSKQGGMETQYF
TRBJ1-2 | TRBV28 | CASNTGLGYTF
TRBJ2-3 | TRBV2 | CASSQMSGDTQYF
TRBJ2-7 | TRBV12-5 | CASRAPGQTYEQYF
TRBJ2-3 | TRBV7-8 | CASSLVAHTDTQYF
TRBJ2-7 | TRBV11-3 | CASSLYGFWGRGFEKDEQYF
TRBJ2-7 | TRBV28 | CASSSPDSSYEQYF
TRBJ2-3 | TRBV11-2 | CASSFDPTRTDTQYF
TRBJ1-5 | TRBV28 | CASSFPGGGSNQPQHF
TRBJ2-1 | TRBV15 | CATSRELRRSYNEQFF
TRBJ1-4 | TRBV19 | CASSTNRGEKLFF
TRBJ2-1 | TRBV28 | CASSLRGAQFF